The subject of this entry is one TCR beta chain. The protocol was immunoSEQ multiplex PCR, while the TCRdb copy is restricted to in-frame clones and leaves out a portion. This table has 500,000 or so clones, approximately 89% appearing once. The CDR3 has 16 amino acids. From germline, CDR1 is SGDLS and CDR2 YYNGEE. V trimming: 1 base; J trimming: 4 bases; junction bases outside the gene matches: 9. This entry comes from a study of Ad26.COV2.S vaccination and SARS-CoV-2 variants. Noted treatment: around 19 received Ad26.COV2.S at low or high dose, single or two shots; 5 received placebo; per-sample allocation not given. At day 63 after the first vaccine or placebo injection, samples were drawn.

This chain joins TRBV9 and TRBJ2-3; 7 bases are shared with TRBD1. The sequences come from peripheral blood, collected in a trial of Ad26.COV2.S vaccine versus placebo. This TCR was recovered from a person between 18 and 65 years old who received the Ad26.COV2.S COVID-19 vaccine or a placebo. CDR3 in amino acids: CASSVTGTASADTQYF. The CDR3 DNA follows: TGTGCCAGCAGCGTAACTGGGACAGCCTCTGCAGATACGCAGTATTTT. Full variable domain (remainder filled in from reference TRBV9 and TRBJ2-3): DSGVTQTPKHLITATGQRVTLRCSPRSGDLSVYWYQQSLDQGLQFLIQYYNGEERAKGNILERFSAQQFPDLHSELNLSSLELGDSALYFCASSVTGTASADTQYFGPGTRLTVL.